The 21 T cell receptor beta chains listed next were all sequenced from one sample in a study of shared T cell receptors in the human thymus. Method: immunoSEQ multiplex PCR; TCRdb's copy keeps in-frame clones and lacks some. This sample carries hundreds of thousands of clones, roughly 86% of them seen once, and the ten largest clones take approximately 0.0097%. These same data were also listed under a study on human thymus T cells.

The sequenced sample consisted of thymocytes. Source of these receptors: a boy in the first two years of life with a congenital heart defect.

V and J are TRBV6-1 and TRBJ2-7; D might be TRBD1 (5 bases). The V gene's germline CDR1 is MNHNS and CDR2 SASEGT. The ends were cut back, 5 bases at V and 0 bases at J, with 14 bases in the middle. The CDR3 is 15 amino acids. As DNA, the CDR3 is TGTGCCAGCAGTAAAGACAGTTTGAGCTCCTACGAGCAGTACTTC. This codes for CASSKDSLSSYEQYF.

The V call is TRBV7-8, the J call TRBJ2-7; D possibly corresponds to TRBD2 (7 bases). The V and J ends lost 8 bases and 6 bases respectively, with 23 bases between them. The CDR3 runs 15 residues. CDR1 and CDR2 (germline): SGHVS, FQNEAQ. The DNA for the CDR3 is TGTGCCAGCTCAAGGGGGGGGGCGCACCCAGGCGAGCAGTACTTC. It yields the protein CASSRGGAHPGEQYF.

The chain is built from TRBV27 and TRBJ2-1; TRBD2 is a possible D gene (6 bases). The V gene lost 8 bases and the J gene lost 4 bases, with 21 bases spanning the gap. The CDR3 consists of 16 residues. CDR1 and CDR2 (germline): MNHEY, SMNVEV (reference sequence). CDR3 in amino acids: CASHEKLARKYNEQFF. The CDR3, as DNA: TGTGCCAGCCACGAAAAACTAGCCCGAAAATACAATGAGCAGTTCTTC.

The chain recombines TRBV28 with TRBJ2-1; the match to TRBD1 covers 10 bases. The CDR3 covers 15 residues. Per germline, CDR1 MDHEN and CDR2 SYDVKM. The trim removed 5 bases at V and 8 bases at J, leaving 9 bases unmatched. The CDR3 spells CASSPSRDRGDEQFF. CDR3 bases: TGTGCCAGCAGTCCCAGCCGGGACAGGGGCGATGAGCAGTTCTTC.

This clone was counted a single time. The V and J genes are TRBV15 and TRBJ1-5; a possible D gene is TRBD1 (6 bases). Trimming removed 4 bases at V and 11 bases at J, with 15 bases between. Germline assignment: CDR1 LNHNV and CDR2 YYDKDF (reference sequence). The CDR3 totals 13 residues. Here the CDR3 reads CATSNGEKGAQHF. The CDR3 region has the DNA TGTGCCACCAGCAATGGGGAGAAGGGGGCCCAGCATTTT. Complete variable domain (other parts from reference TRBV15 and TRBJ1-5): DAMVIQNPRYQVTQFGKPVTLSCSQTLNHNVMYWYQQKSSQAPKLLFHYYDKDFNNEADTPDNFQSRRPNTSFCFLDIRSPGLGDTAMYLCATSNGEKGAQHFGDGTRLSIL.

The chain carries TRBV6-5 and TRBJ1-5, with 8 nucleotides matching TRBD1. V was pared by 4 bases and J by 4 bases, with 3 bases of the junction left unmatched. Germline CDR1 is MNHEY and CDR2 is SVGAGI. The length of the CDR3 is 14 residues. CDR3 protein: CASSWTGWNQPQHF. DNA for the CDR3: TGTGCCAGCAGTTGGACAGGGTGGAATCAGCCCCAGCATTTT.

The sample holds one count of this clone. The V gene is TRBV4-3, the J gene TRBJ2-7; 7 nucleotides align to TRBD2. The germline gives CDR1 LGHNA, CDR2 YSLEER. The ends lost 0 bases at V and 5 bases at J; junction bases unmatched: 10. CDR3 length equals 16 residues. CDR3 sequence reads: CASSQDERRGGNEQYF. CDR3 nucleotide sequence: TGCGCCAGCAGCCAAGATGAGAGGAGGGGAGGGAACGAGCAGTACTTC.

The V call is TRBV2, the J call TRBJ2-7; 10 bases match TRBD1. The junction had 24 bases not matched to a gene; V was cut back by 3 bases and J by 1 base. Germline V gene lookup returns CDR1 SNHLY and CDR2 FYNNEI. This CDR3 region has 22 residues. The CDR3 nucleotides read TGTGCCAGCAGTGAGAGTCAAAGGGGCTTGACAGGGGGCGGGACGGTATCCTACGAGCAGTACTTC. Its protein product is CASSESQRGLTGGGTVSYEQYF.

CDR3 residues: CAWSSSGQPQHF. CDR3 nucleotide sequence: TGTGCCTGGAGCTCCTCGGGTCAGCCCCAGCATTTT. The chain uses TRBV30 and TRBJ1-5; D is unclear. This CDR3 spans 12 amino acids. Germline CDR1 reads GTSNPN; CDR2 reads SVGIG (reference sequence). V lost 3 bases and J 6 bases, leaving 9 bases between the germline ends. Combining the CDR3 with reference TRBV30 and TRBJ1-5 gives the whole variable domain SQTIHQWPATLVQPVGSPLSLECTVEGTSNPNLYWYRQAAGRGLQLLFYSVGIGQISSEVPQNLSASRPQDRQFILSSKKLLLSDSGFYLCAWSSSGQPQHFGDGTRLSIL.

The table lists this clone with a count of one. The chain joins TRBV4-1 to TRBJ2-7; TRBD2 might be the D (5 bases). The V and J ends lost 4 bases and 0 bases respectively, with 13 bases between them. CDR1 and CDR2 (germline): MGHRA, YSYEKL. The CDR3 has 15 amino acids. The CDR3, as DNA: TGCGCCAGCAGCCCGGAGGACTGGAGCTCCTACGAGCAGTACTTC. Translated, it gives CASSPEDWSSYEQYF.

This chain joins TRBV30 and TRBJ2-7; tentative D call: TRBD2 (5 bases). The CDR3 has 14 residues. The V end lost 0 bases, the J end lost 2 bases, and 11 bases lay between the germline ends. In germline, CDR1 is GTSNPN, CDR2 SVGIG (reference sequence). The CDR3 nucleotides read TGTGCCTGGAGTGTACTGTTCGGGGCCTACGAGCAGTACTTC. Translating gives CAWSVLFGAYEQYF.

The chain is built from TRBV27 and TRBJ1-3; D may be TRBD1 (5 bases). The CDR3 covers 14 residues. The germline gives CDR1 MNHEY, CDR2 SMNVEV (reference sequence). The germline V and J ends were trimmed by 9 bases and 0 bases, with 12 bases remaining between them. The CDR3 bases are TGTGCCAGTCGAGACGGGGGCTCTGGAAACACCATATATTTT. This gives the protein CASRDGGSGNTIYF.

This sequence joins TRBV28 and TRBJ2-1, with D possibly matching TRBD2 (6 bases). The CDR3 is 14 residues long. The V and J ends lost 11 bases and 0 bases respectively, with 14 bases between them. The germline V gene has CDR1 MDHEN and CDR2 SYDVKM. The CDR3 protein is CAGGLRASYNEQFF. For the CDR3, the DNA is TGTGCCGGGGGACTCAGGGCCTCCTACAATGAGCAGTTCTTC.

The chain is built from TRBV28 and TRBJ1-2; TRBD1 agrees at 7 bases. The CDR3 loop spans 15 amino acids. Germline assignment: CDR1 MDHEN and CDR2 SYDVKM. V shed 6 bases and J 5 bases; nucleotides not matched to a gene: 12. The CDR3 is CASSHGTEILYGYTF. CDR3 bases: TGTGCCAGCAGCCACGGGACAGAGATTCTGTATGGCTACACCTTC.

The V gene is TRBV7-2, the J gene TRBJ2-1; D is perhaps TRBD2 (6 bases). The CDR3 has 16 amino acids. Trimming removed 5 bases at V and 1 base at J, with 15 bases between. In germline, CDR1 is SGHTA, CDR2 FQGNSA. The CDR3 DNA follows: TGTGCCAGCAGCCCAGACGCGGCGGGGTCCTACAATGAGCAGTTCTTC. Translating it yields CASSPDAAGSYNEQFF.

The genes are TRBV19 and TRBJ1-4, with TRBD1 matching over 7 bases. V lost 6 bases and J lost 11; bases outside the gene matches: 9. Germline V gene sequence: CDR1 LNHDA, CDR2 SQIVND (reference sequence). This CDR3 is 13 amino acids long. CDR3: CASRETGERKLFF. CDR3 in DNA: TGTGCCAGTAGGGAAACAGGGGAGAGGAAACTGTTTTTT.

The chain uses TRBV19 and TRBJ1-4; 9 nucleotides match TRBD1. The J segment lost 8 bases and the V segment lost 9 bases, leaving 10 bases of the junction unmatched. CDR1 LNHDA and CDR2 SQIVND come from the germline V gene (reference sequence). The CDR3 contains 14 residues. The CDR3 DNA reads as TGTGCCAGCAGCCCGGGACAGGGAGAAGAAAAACTGTTTTTT. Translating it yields CASSPGQGEEKLFF.

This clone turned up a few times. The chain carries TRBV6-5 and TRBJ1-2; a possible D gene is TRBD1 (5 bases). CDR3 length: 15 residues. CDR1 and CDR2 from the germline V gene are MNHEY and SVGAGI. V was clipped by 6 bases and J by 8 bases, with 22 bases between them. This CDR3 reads CASRSTAKDGDGYTF. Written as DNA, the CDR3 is TGTGCCAGCAGATCGACAGCCAAAGATGGTGACGGCTACACCTTC.

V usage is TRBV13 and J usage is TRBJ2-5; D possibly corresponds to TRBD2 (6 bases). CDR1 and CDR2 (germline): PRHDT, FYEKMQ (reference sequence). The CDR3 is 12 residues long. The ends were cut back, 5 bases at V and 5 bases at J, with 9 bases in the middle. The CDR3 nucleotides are TGTGCCAGCAGCCCCCGGGGGGAGACCCAGTACTTC. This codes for CASSPRGETQYF.

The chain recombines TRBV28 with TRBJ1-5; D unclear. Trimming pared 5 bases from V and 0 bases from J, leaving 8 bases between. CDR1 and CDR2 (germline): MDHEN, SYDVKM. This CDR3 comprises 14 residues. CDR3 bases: TGTGCCAGCAGTACCGCGGGTAGCAATCAGCCCCAGCATTTT. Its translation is CASSTAGSNQPQHF.

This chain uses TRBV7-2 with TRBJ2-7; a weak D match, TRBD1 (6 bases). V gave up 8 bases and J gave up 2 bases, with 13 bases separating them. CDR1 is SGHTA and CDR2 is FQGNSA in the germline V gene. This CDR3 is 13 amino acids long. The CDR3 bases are TGTGCCAGCGGCCGGGACACAGCCTACGAGCAGTACTTC. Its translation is CASGRDTAYEQYF.